This T cell receptor beta chain was sequenced during a study of T cells in Graves' hyperthyroidism and ophthalmopathy. Amplified TCR beta CDR3 regions came from RNA transcripts. When the TCR CDR3 underwent first-round RT-PCR, the HTBI primer set was used. MiXCR was run by TCRdb on the multiplex PCR reads, yielding one entry per CDR3 protein. The sample consists of about 690,000 distinct CDR3 sequences, 15% to 20% of them appearing once. If no ophthalmopathy progression occurred within 18 months, Graves' hyperthyroidism was stable. The CDR3 is 16 amino acids. Per the germline V gene, CDR1 is SGHDT and CDR2 is YYEEEE. Deletions cut 6 bases from V and 1 base from J, with 17 bases between.

Sequenced sample: blood. This TCR was sampled from a man aged 50 to 59 with Graves' hyperthyroidism. The genes are TRBV5-6 and TRBJ2-1; D tentatively fits TRBD1 or TRBD2 (5 bases each). In nucleotides, the CDR3 is TGTGCCAGCACCCGAATGGGGGAAGGGTCCTACAATGAGCAGTTCTTC. Protein product: CASTRMGEGSYNEQFF. Drawing the rest from reference TRBV5-6 and TRBJ2-1, the complete variable domain is DAGVTQSPTHLIKTRGQQVTLRCSPKSGHDTVSWYQQALGQGPQFIFQYYEEEERQRGNFPDRFSGHQFPNYSSELNVNALLLGDSALYLCASTRMGEGSYNEQFFGPGTRLTVL.